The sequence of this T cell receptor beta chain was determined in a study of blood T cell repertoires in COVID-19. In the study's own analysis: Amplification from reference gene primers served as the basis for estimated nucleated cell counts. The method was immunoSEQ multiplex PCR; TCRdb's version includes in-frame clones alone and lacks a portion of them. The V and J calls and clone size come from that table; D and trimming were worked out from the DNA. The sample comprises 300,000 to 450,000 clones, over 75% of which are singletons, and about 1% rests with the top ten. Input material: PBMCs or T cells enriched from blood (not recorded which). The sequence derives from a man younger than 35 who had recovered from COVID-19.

CDR3 bases: TGTGCCAGCAGCCGGAAGACTAGCGTAACATCCTACGAGCAGTACTTC. Translated, it gives CASSRKTSVTSYEQYF. The chain carries TRBV11-1 and TRBJ2-7; TRBD2 matches 8 bases. Germline V CDR1 and CDR2: SGHAT, FQDESV (reference sequence). The V gene end was trimmed by 5 bases and the J gene end by 1 base; junction bases not matched to a gene: 10. The CDR3 has 16 residues.